This passage covers 18 T cell receptor beta chains from one sample sequenced in a study of neurological immune-mediated disorders. From the 5' RACE reads, TCRdb called clonotypes with MiXCR, one entry per CDR3 protein. The sample has over 65,000 distinct CDR3 sequences, about 2.5% seen once; the top ten hold about 1.1%. The sequencing input was PBMCs. The receptors derive from a woman aged 25-40 years with multiple sclerosis.

This clonotype was seen at least ten times. The chain links TRBV12-3 or TRBV12-4 to TRBJ2-1; 9 bases map to TRBD2. CDR3 length: 15 amino acids. V lost 5 bases to trimming and J lost 0 bases; unmatched junction nucleotides: 2. DNA of the CDR3: TGTGCCAGCAGTCCGACTAGCGGCTCCTACAATGAGCAGTTCTTC. This sequence encodes CASSPTSGSYNEQFF.

This clonotype appeared many times. The V call is TRBV5-1, the J call TRBJ2-7, with D unclear. Deletions cut 4 bases from V and 0 bases from J, with 5 bases between. The CDR3 has 12 amino acids. CDR1 SGHRS and CDR2 YFSETQ come from the germline V gene. The CDR3 region has the DNA TGCGCCAGCAGCATGGACTCCTACGAGCAGTACTTC. It translates to CASSMDSYEQYF. Drawing the rest from reference TRBV5-1 and TRBJ2-7, the complete variable domain is KAGVTQTPRYLIKTRGQQVTLSCSPISGHRSVSWYQQTPGQGLQFLFEYFSETQRNKGNFPGRFSGRQFSNSRSEMNVSTLELGDSALYLCASSMDSYEQYFGPGTRLTVT.

This clonotype has ten or more counts. V gene TRBV12-3 or TRBV12-4 combines with J gene TRBJ1-5; perhaps TRBD1 as D (5 bases). The CDR3 runs 12 residues. Trimming took off 6 bases at V and 6 bases at J, with 9 bases between the two ends. CDR3 sequence reads: CASRWGTQPQHF. DNA for the CDR3: TGTGCCAGCAGGTGGGGGACTCAGCCCCAGCATTTT.

The table lists this clonotype with many counts. The chain joins TRBV6-5 to TRBJ1-1; 8 bases fit TRBD1. Germline trimming cut 2 bases from V and 5 bases from J; bases unmatched to any gene: 4. Germline-derived CDR1 and CDR2 are MNHEY and SVGAGI. The CDR3 extends over 14 amino acids. The CDR3 nucleotides are TGTGCCAGCAGTTACGGGCAGGGGGCGACTGAAGCTTTCTTT. Amino acids: CASSYGQGATEAFF.

This clonotype turned up a few times. The rearrangement uses TRBV5-5 and TRBJ1-3; TRBD1 matches 8 bases. The CDR3 covers 15 residues. Germline V CDR1 and CDR2: SGHKS, YYEKEE (reference sequence). With 0 bases clipped from V and 4 bases from J, the junction kept 3 bases outside the gene matches. The CDR3 loop is CASSLGQGFGNTIYF. The CDR3 DNA reads TGTGCCAGCAGCTTGGGACAGGGGTTCGGAAACACCATATATTTT.

In its sample, this clonotype was seen many times. V is TRBV29-1 and J is TRBJ2-5; TRBD1 matches at 7 bases. In germline, CDR1 is SQVTM, CDR2 ANQGSEA. This CDR3 is 13 amino acids long. The junction had 3 bases not matched to a gene; V was cut back by 3 bases and J by 2 bases. CDR3 nucleotide sequence: TGCAGCGTTGAGGGCAGGGGGCAAGAGACCCAGTACTTC. Translating it yields CSVEGRGQETQYF.

This clonotype was counted many times. The CDR3 reads CASSEVTDSSGYTF. The CDR3 region has the DNA TGTGCCAGCAGTGAAGTAACGGACTCAAGTGGCTACACCTTC. V gene TRBV6-1 combines with J gene TRBJ1-2; D is uncertain. Germline V gives CDR1 MNHNS, CDR2 SASEGT. The CDR3 consists of 14 residues. V was cut by 1 base and J by 7 bases, with 13 bases left in between.

In its sample, this clonotype was seen many times. The chain couples TRBV6-5 to TRBJ1-2; TRBD1 might be the D (5 bases). V lost 6 bases and J 4 bases, leaving 24 bases between the germline ends. The CDR3 length is 17 residues. Germline V gene sequence: CDR1 MNHEY, CDR2 SVGAGI. CDR3 nucleotides: TGTGCCAGCAGCCCCTTCCCCACAGGCGCAGACTCCTATGGCTACACCTTC. It encodes CASSPFPTGADSYGYTF.

This clonotype has ten or more counts. V usage is TRBV12-5 and J usage is TRBJ2-7, with TRBD2 identical over 8 bases. The length of the CDR3 is 15 residues. Per the germline V gene, CDR1 is LGHNT and CDR2 is FRNRAP. Trimming at V came to 5 bases and at J to 0 bases, leaving 6 bases not matched to a gene. The CDR3 sequence: CASGKRTSHSYEQYF. CDR3 bases: TGTGCTAGTGGTAAAAGGACTAGCCACTCCTACGAGCAGTACTTC.

This clonotype has at least ten counts. The chain has TRBV25-1 and TRBJ2-2, with unresolved D. The CDR3 has 11 residues. Trimming shortened V by 4 bases and J by 6 bases, and 3 bases separated the two germline ends. In germline, CDR1 is MGHDK, CDR2 SYGVNS. As DNA, the CDR3 is TGTGCCAGCAGTGGCCCCGGGGAGCTGTTTTTT. Translation gives CASSGPGELFF.

In this sample, this clonotype turned up many times. The chain links TRBV20-1 to TRBJ2-5; TRBD2 agrees at 8 bases. This CDR3 has 15 amino acids. The junction had 11 bases not matched to a gene; V was cut back by 3 bases and J by 5 bases. Looked up from germline, CDR1 is DFQATT and CDR2 is SNEGSKA (reference sequence). The DNA of the CDR3 is TGCAGTGCTAGGCCGGACCCCGGCGGGGGGGAGACCCAGTACTTC. Protein: CSARPDPGGGETQYF.

This clonotype was observed many times. V usage is TRBV29-1 and J usage is TRBJ1-2; D is unresolved. V gave up 5 bases and J gave up 8 bases, with 12 bases separating them. From germline, CDR1 is SQVTM and CDR2 ANQGSEA. The length of the CDR3 is 11 residues. The CDR3 protein is CSVPDSEGYTF. The CDR3 nucleotides are TGCAGCGTTCCGGATAGCGAGGGCTACACCTTC.

This clonotype was recorded many times. The rearrangement links TRBV29-1 to TRBJ1-1; 7 nucleotides match TRBD1. V trimming: 4 bases; J trimming: 6 bases; junction bases outside the gene matches: 8. The CDR3 is 13 residues long. Germline V CDR1 and CDR2: SQVTM, ANQGSEA. The CDR3 spells CSVGRGDLAEAFF. Written as DNA, the CDR3 is TGCAGCGTTGGCAGGGGGGATTTGGCTGAAGCTTTCTTT.

This clonotype was found many times. J is TRBJ1-2 and V is TRBV4-3; a possible D gene is TRBD1 (6 bases). V gave up 4 bases and J gave up 4 bases, with 16 bases separating them. Germline assignment: CDR1 LGHNA and CDR2 YSLEER. The CDR3 spans 15 residues. This chain's CDR3 is CASSLKRGAGYGYTF. The DNA of the CDR3 is TGCGCCAGCAGCCTAAAACGGGGGGCTGGCTATGGCTACACCTTC.

This clonotype occurred many times. This chain uses TRBV12-3 or TRBV12-4 with TRBJ2-1, with TRBD2 matching 10 bases. CDR3 length: 15 amino acids. V lost 3 bases and J lost 6; bases outside the gene matches: 5. For the CDR3, the DNA is TGTGCCAGCAGTTTCTCAGCGGGAGGGAGCAATGAGCAGTTCTTC. Translation gives CASSFSAGGSNEQFF.

This clonotype was detected many times. V is TRBV5-1 and J is TRBJ1-1; no definite D call. V was trimmed by 2 bases and J by 0 bases, leaving 5 bases between them. Germline V lookup: CDR1 SGHRS, CDR2 YFSETQ. This CDR3 is built from 13 residues. DNA of the CDR3: TGCGCCAGCAGCTTAGGCATGAACACTGAAGCTTTCTTT. Translation: CASSLGMNTEAFF.

This clonotype was seen many times. The chain recombines TRBV7-2 with TRBJ1-2; a weak D match, TRBD1 (5 bases). The V and J ends lost 6 bases and 2 bases respectively, with 19 bases between them. The CDR3 loop spans 16 amino acids. The germline CDR1 and CDR2 sequences are SGHTA and FQGNSA. Here the CDR3 DNA reads TGTGCCAGCAGTCAGGGCACAGCGCGCCCAAACTATGGCTACACCTTC. This sequence encodes CASSQGTARPNYGYTF. Full variable domain (missing parts from reference TRBV7-2 and TRBJ1-2): GAGVSQSPSNKVTEKGKDVELRCDPISGHTALYWYRQSLGQGLEFLIYFQGNSAPDKSGLPSDRFSAERTGGSVSTLTIQRTQQEDSAVYLCASSQGTARPNYGYTFGSGTRLTVV.

This clonotype has a count of ten or more. The rearrangement uses TRBV5-1 and TRBJ2-6; D gene ambiguous. CDR1 and CDR2 (germline): SGHRS, YFSETQ. The CDR3 spans 14 residues. V dropped 1 base and J dropped 0 bases, with 2 bases sitting between them. As DNA, the CDR3 is TGCGCCAGCAGCTTGCTCTCTGGGGCCAACGTCCTGACTTTC. Translation gives CASSLLSGANVLTF. Filled out from reference TRBV5-1 and TRBJ2-6, the complete variable domain reads KAGVTQTPRYLIKTRGQQVTLSCSPISGHRSVSWYQQTPGQGLQFLFEYFSETQRNKGNFPGRFSGRQFSNSRSEMNVSTLELGDSALYLCASSLLSGANVLTFGAGSRLTVL.